A single sample is the source of the 15 T cell receptor beta chains below, sequenced in a study of identical twins. In TCRdb, the 5' RACE reads were re-called with MiXCR into one record per CDR3 protein. The sample includes over 550,000 distinct CDR3 sequences, roughly 7.2% seen only once; the top ten take 1.6%. These same records also appear under a second study, on yellow fever vaccine responses in identical twins.

The specimen sequenced was PBMCs. All receptors derive from a woman between 18 and 30 years old in good health.

The chain is built from TRBV7-9 and TRBJ2-5; D not certain. The CDR3 has 14 amino acids. Germline lookup yields CDR1 SEHNR and CDR2 FQNEAQ (reference sequence). V was shortened by 1 base and J by 2 bases, with 8 bases between the two germline ends. The CDR3 sequence is CASSLDVQQETQYF. In DNA, the CDR3 is TGTGCCAGCAGCTTAGATGTACAGCAAGAGACCCAGTACTTC.

The V and J genes are TRBV20-1 and TRBJ2-3; 7 nucleotides match TRBD1. CDR1 is DFQATT, CDR2 SNEGSKA, per germline (reference sequence). The junction had 6 bases not matched to a gene; V was cut back by 0 bases and J by 0 bases. The length of the CDR3 is 16 residues. CDR3 region: CSARDLRGPSTDTQYF. In DNA, the CDR3 is TGCAGTGCTAGAGATCTGAGGGGGCCTAGCACAGATACGCAGTATTTT.

This clonotype was counted many times. The genes are TRBV6-4 and TRBJ2-1; D possibly matches TRBD1 or TRBD2 (5 bases each). V was cut by 6 bases and J by 0 bases, with 15 bases left in between. This CDR3 is 16 amino acids long. The V gene's germline CDR1 is MRHNA and CDR2 SNTAGT. CDR3 DNA: TGTGCCAGCAGCAAGTACGGGGCGAGCTCCTACAATGAGCAGTTCTTC. Translating gives CASSKYGASSYNEQFF.

The chain combines TRBV12-5 with TRBJ2-3, with 8 positions matching TRBD2. Germline trimming cut 6 bases from V and 0 bases from J; bases unmatched to any gene: 11. The CDR3 totals 17 residues. Looked up from germline, CDR1 is LGHNT and CDR2 is FRNRAP. Here the CDR3 DNA reads TGTGCTAGTGGGTCCCCCCCGACTAGCGCAAGCACAGATACGCAGTATTTT. Translating it yields CASGSPPTSASTDTQYF.

The chain combines TRBV12-5 with TRBJ2-7; D gene ambiguous. Deletions cut 1 base from V and 0 bases from J, with 19 bases between. The CDR3 contains 18 residues. Germline V gene sequence: CDR1 LGHNT, CDR2 FRNRAP. CDR3 DNA: TGTGCTAGTGGTTTGGCAACCACAAGGGCAAGGAGCTCCTACGAGCAGTACTTC. This gives the protein CASGLATTRARSSYEQYF.

The sample holds many counts of this clonotype. The chain links TRBV29-1 to TRBJ2-3; possible D gene TRBD2, 7 bases. The germline V and J ends were trimmed by 0 bases and 4 bases, with 17 bases remaining between them. From germline, CDR1 is SQVTM and CDR2 ANQGSEA. This CDR3 comprises 16 residues. CDR3 in amino acids: CSVEDDSWGGPDTQYF. The CDR3 nucleotides are TGCAGCGTTGAAGATGATTCGTGGGGGGGCCCAGATACGCAGTATTTT.

At least ten counts were recorded for this clonotype. The chain uses TRBV29-1 and TRBJ2-7; TRBD1 matches 7 bases. Germline V CDR1 and CDR2: SQVTM, ANQGSEA. Trimming took 4 bases from V and 2 from J; bases not matched to a gene: 2. The CDR3 has 12 residues. Here the CDR3 reads CSVGDSTYEQYF. The CDR3 DNA sequence: TGCAGCGTTGGGGACAGCACCTACGAGCAGTACTTC.

This clonotype was seen many times. The chain is built from TRBV20-1 and TRBJ2-7; no clear D. The length of the CDR3 is 11 residues. Germline CDR1 is DFQATT and CDR2 is SNEGSKA (reference sequence). Trimming removed 4 bases from V and 2 bases from J, with 6 bases in between. The CDR3, as DNA: TGCAGTGCTATAGGGACCTACGAGCAGTACTTC. Translated, it gives CSAIGTYEQYF.

This clonotype was counted many times. The chain employs TRBV20-1 and TRBJ2-1, with a tentative D call TRBD2 (5 bases). CDR3 length equals 14 residues. V shed 1 base and J shed 7 bases, with 14 bases lying between them. Germline V gives CDR1 DFQATT, CDR2 SNEGSKA (reference sequence). The CDR3 loop is CSARGGGSSNEQFF. The CDR3 DNA follows: TGCAGTGCTAGAGGAGGCGGGTCGTCTAATGAGCAGTTCTTC.

This clonotype was observed many times. The chain couples TRBV12-3 or TRBV12-4 to TRBJ2-1; either TRBD1 or TRBD2 may fit D (5 bases each). There are 16 residues in the CDR3. Trimming took 6 bases from V and 8 from J, leaving 23 bases between them. The CDR3 protein is CASRYHSTFGGDEQFF. As DNA, the CDR3 is TGTGCCAGCAGATATCACTCCACCTTTGGGGGTGATGAGCAGTTCTTC.

There are a few counts of this clonotype. CDR3 loop: CSATDRTNTGELFF. The CDR3 DNA reads as TGCAGTGCTACGGACAGGACTAACACCGGGGAGCTGTTTTTT. The J gene is TRBJ2-2, the V gene TRBV20-1, with 7 bases identical to TRBD1. The CDR3 has 14 residues. Germline assignment: CDR1 DFQATT and CDR2 SNEGSKA (reference sequence). With V trimmed by 4 bases and J by 2 bases, 4 bases remained unmatched.

This clonotype was seen many times. The chain links TRBV25-1 to TRBJ1-2; D gene unclear. CDR3 length equals 11 residues. Trimming pared 5 bases from V and 1 base from J, leaving 2 bases between. Germline V lookup: CDR1 MGHDK, CDR2 SYGVNS. The CDR3 spells CASSHNYGYTF. The CDR3 DNA is TGTGCCAGCAGTCATAACTATGGCTACACCTTC.

This clonotype was picked up many times. The chain has TRBV3-1 and TRBJ1-2; unclear D gene. The CDR3 runs to 12 residues. Looked up from germline, CDR1 is LGHDT and CDR2 is YNNKEL (reference sequence). V gave up 5 bases and J gave up 8 bases, with 12 bases separating them. The CDR3 nucleotides are TGTGCCAGCAGCTCAGGTCGAGGGGGCTACACCTTC. Translating it yields CASSSGRGGYTF.

The chain combines TRBV29-1 with TRBJ2-3; TRBD1 aligns across 8 bases. The length of the CDR3 is 13 residues. Trimming cost V 5 bases and J 0 bases; bases outside gene matches: 1. Germline CDR1 reads SQVTM; CDR2 reads ANQGSEA. CDR3 in DNA: TGCAGCGTTTGGACAGGGAGCACAGATACGCAGTATTTT. Protein sequence: CSVWTGSTDTQYF.

Details on this clonotype: A clone one base away is much larger, so this may be a read error. Here the CDR3 reads CASRPSGGDYNEQFF. The CDR3 DNA reads TGTGCCAGCAGGCCTAGCGGGGGGGATTACAATGAGCAGTTCTTC. The rearrangement links TRBV6-2 or TRBV6-3 to TRBJ2-1; 12 bases line up with TRBD2. V gave up 6 bases and J gave up 4 bases; unmatched junction bases: 4. The length of the CDR3 is 15 residues. The V gene's germline CDR1 is MNHEY and CDR2 SVGEGT.